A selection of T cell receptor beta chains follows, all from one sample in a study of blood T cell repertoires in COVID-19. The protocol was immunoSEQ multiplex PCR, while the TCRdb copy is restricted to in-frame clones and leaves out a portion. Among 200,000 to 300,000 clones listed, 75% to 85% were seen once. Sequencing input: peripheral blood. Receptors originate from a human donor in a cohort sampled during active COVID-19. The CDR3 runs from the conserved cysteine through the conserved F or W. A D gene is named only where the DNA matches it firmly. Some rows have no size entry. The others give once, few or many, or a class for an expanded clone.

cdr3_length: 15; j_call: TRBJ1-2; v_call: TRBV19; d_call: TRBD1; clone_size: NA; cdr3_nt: TGTGCCAGTAGTTACCTGGGACAGGGGGACTATGGCTACACCTTC; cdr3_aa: CASSYLGQGDYGYTF
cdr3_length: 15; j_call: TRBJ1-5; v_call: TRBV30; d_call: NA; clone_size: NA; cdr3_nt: TGTGCCTGGAGAGGAGGGGTAGGAGGCAATCAGCCCCAGCATTTT; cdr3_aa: CAWRGGVGGNQPQHF
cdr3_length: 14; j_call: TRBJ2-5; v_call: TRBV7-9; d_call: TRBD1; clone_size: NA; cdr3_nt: TGTGCCAGCAGCCGCCGACAGGGTGAGGAGACCCAGTACTTC; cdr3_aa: CASSRRQGEETQYF
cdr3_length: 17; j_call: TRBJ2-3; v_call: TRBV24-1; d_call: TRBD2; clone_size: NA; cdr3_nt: TGTGCCACCAGTGATTTTGCTAGCGGGAGAGGTGCAGATACGCAGTATTTT; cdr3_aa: CATSDFASGRGADTQYF
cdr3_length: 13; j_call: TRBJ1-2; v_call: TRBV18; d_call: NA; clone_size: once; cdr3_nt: TGTGCCAGCTCACCACCTTCGGGGAATGGCTACACCTTC; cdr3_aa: CASSPPSGNGYTF
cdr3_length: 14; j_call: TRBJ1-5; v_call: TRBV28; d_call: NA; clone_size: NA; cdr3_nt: TGTGCCAGCAGTTCAACAGGGATAGATCAGCCCCAGCATTTT; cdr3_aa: CASSSTGIDQPQHF
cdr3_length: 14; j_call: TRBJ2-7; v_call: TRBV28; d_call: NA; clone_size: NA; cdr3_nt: TGTGCCAGCAGCCCGGGTCCAACGGGCGGGGAGCAGTACTTC; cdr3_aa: CASSPGPTGGEQYF
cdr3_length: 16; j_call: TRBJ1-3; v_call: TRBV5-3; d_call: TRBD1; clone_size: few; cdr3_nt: TGTGCCAGAAGCTTGGTGGGACAGGTACCTGGAAACACCATATATTTT; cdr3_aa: CARSLVGQVPGNTIYF
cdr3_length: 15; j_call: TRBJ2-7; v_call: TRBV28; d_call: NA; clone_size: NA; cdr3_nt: TGTGCCAGCAGTTTGGGTAGCGGAAATACCTACGAGCAGTACTTC; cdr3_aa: CASSLGSGNTYEQYF
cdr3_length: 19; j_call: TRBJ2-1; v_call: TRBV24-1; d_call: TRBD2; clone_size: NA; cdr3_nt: TGTGCCACCAGTGATTTTAGACTAGCGGGACTCTCCTACAAGGGGGAGCAGTTCTTC; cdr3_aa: CATSDFRLAGLSYKGEQFF
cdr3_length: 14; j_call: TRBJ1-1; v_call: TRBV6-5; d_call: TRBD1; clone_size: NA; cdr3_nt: TGTGCCAGCAGACCCGGGACAGTTAACACTGAAGCTTTCTTT; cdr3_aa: CASRPGTVNTEAFF
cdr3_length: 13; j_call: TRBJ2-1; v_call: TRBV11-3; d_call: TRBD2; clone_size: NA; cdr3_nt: TGTGCCAGCAGCAGAAGCGGGATCAATGAGCAGTTCTTC; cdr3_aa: CASSRSGINEQFF
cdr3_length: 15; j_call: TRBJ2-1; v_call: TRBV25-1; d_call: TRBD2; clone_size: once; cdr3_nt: TGTGCCAGCAGTGCGGCCAGCGGCGGGAGGGCTGAGCAGTTCTTC; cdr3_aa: CASSAASGGRAEQFF
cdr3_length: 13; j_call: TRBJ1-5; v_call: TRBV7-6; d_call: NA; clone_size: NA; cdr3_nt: TGTGCCAGCAGCGAAACAGAGAATCAGCCCCAGCATTTT; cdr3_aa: CASSETENQPQHF
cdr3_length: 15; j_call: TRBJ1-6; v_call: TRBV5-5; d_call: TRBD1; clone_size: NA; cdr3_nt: TGTGCCAGCAGCGCGCAACAGGGGAATAATTCACCCCTCCACTTT; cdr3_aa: CASSAQQGNNSPLHF
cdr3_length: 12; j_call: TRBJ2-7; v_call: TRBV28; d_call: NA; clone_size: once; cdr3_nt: TGTGCCAGCAGTCCCCCCGTACTCGAGCAGTACTTC; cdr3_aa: CASSPPVLEQYF
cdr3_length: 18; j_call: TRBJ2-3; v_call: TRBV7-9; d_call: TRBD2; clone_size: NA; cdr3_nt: TGTGCCAGCAGCTTAGGCGGGATTAGCGGGAGTTGGGCAGATACGCAGTATTTT; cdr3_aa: CASSLGGISGSWADTQYF
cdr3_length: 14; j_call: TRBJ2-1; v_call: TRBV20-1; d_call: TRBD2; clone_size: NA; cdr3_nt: TGCAGTGCTAGTAATGGCGGGAGTTCGTATGAGCAGTTCTTC; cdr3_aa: CSASNGGSSYEQFF
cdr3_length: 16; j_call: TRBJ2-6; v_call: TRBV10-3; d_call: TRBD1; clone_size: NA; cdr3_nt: TGTGCCATCAGCCTCGACAGGGTCTCTGGGGCCAACGTCCTGACTTTC; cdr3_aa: CAISLDRVSGANVLTF
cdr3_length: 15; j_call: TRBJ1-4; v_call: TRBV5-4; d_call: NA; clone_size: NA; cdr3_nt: TGTGCCAGCAGCTTGGAGACAGGCGTGAATGAAAAACTGTTTTTT; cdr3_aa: CASSLETGVNEKLFF
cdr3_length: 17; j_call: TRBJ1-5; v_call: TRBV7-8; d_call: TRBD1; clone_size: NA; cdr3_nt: TGTGCCAGCAGTCCCGGGACAGGGTGGTCGAGCAATCAGCCCCAGCATTTT; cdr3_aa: CASSPGTGWSSNQPQHF
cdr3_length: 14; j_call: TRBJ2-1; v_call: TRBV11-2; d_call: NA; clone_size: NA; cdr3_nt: TGTGCCAGCAGCCCCGTCAGGGGTTACAATGAGCAGTTCTTC; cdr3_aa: CASSPVRGYNEQFF
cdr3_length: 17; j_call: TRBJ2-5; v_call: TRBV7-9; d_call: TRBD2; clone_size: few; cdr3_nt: TGTGCCAGCAGCCCGGGACTAGCGGGAGGGTTTTTGGAGACCCAGTACTTC; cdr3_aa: CASSPGLAGGFLETQYF
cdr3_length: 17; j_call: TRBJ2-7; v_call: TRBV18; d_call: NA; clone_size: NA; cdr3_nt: TGTGCCAGCTCACCGGCGGTAGTGGGGGCCGGGTCCTACGAGCAGTACTTC; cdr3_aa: CASSPAVVGAGSYEQYF
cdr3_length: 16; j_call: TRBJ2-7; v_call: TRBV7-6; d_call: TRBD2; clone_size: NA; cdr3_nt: TGTGCCAGCAGCTTAGATAGCGGGGGGCTCCTCGGCGAGCAGTACTTC; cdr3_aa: CASSLDSGGLLGEQYF
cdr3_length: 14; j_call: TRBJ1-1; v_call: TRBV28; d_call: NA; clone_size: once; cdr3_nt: TGTGCCACCATCTCGAGGCCGAAAAACACTGAAGCTTTCTTT; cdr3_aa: CATISRPKNTEAFF
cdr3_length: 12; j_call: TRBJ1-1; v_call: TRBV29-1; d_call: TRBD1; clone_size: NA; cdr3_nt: TGCAGCGTGAACAGGGGGGGCACTGAAGCTTTCTTT; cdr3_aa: CSVNRGGTEAFF
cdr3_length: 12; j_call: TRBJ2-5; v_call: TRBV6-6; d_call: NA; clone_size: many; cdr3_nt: TGTGCCAGCAGTTACTCGTCGGAGACCCAGTACTTC; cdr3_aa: CASSYSSETQYF
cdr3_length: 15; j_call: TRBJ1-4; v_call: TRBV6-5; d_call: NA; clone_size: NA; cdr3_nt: TGTGCCAGCAGTTACTCCGGTGAGGCTAATGAAAAACTGTTTTTT; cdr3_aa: CASSYSGEANEKLFF
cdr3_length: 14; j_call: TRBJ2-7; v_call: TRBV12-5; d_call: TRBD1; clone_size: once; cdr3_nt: TGTGCTAGTGGTTTCGGGACAGCGACCTACGAGCAGTACTTC; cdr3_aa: CASGFGTATYEQYF
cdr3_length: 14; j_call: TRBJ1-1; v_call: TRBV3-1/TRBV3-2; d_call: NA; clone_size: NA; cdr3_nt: TGTGCCAGCAGCCTAGGAACCCCCGGGGCTGAAGCTTTCTTT; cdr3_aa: CASSLGTPGAEAFF
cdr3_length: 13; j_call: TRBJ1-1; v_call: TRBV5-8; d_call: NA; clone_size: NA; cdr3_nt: TGTGCCAGCAGCTTGACAGGGATCACTGAAGCTTTCTTT; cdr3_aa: CASSLTGITEAFF
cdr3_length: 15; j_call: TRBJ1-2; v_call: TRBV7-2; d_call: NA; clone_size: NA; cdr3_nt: TGTGCCAGCAGCCTAGGGGGGGTAGCGTACTATGGCTACACCTTC; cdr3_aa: CASSLGGVAYYGYTF
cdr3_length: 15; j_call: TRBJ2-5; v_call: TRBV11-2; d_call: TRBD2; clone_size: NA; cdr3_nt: TGTGCCAGCAGCTGGGGACTAGCGGGAGAAGAGACCCAGTACTTC; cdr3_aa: CASSWGLAGEETQYF
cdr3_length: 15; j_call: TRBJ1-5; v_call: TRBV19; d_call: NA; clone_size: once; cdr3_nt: TGTGCCAGTAGGGCAGGGGACGATAGCAATCAGCCCCAGCATTTT; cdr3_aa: CASRAGDDSNQPQHF
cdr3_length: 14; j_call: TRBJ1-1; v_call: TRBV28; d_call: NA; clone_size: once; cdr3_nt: TGTGCCAGCAGGCACCGTGGAGTTCACACTGAAGCTTTCTTT; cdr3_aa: CASRHRGVHTEAFF
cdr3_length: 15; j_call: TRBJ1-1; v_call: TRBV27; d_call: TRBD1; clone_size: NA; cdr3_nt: TGTGCCAGCAGTTCCTACAGGGGGCGGCAGGCTGAAGCTTTCTTT; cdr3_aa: CASSSYRGRQAEAFF
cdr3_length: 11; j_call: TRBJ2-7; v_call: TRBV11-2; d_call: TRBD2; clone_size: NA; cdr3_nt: TGTGCCAGCAGCCAAGGCGGGGGATGGTTCTTC; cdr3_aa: CASSQGGGWFF
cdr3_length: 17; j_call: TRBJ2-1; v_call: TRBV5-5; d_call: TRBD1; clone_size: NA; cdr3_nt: TGTGCCAGCAGCTCTGGTTTTGGGACAGGGCTCTACAATGAGCAGTTCTTC; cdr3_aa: CASSSGFGTGLYNEQFF
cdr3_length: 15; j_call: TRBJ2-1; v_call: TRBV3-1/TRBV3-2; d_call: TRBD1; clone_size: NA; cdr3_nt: TGTGCCAGCAGCCAAGTAGGACAGGGGTACAATGAGCAGTTCTTC; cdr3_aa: CASSQVGQGYNEQFF
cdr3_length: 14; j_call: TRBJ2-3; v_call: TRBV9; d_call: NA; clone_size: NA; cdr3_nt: TGTGCCAGCAGCGGGGGGGGCCTCGCAGATACGCAGTATTTT; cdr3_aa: CASSGGGLADTQYF
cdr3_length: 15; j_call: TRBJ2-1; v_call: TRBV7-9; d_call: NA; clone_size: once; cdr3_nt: TGTGCCAGCAGCGTTTCGGGTTTGGGTTACAATGAGCAGTTCTTC; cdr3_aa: CASSVSGLGYNEQFF
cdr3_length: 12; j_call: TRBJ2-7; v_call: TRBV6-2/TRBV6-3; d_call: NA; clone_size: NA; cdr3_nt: TGTGCCAGCAGTCGTACTACCTACGAGCAGTACTTC; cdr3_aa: CASSRTTYEQYF
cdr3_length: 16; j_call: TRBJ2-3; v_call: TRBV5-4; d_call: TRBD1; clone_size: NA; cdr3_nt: TGTGCCAGCAGTTCACAGGGGGAACAGCGCACAGATACGCAGTATTTT; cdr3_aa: CASSSQGEQRTDTQYF
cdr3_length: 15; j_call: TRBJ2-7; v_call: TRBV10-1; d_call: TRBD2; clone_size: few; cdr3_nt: TGCGCCAGCAGTCCCGGGACTAGAGGAACCTACGAGCAGTACTTC; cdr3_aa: CASSPGTRGTYEQYF
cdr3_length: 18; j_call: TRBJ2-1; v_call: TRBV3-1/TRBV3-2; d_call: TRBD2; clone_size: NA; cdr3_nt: TGTGCCAGCAGCCAACGGCTCTTGACTAGCGGCGCCTCGAATGAGCAGTTCTTC; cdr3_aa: CASSQRLLTSGASNEQFF
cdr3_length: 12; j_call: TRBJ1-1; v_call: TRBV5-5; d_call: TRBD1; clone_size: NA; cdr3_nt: TGTGCCAGCAGTTCCAACAGGGGCTGGGCTTTCTTT; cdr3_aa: CASSSNRGWAFF
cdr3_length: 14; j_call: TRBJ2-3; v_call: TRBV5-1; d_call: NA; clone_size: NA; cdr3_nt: TGCGCCAGCAGCTTTCCAGATAGCACAGATACGCAGTATTTT; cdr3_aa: CASSFPDSTDTQYF
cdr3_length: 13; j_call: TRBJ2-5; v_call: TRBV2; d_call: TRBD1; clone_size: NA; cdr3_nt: TGTGCCAGCATTCCCGACAGGGGCGGGACCCAGTACTTC; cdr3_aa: CASIPDRGGTQYF
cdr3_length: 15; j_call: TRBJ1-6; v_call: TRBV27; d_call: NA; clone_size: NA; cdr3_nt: TGTGCCAGCACCCCGGACCGGGAGGCCAATTCACCCCTCCACTTT; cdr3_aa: CASTPDREANSPLHF
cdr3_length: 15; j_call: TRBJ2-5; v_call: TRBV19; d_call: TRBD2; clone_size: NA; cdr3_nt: TGTGCCAGTAGTATACCGGGAGGGGTCGGCGAGACCCAGTACTTC; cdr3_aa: CASSIPGGVGETQYF
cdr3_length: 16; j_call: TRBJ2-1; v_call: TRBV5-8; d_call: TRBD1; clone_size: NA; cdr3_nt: TGTGCCAGCAGCTGGGACACAGGGGGAACTGCCAATGAGCAGTTCTTC; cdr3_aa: CASSWDTGGTANEQFF
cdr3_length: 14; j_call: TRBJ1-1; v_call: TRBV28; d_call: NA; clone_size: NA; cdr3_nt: TGTGCCAGCAGTTTATGGGGGAGGGGGACTGAAGCTTTCTTT; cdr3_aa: CASSLWGRGTEAFF
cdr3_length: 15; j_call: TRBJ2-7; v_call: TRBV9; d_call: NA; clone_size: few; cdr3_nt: TGTGCCAGCAGCCCCCGACCAGGGACATCGGACGAATCGTACTTC; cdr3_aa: CASSPRPGTSDESYF